The 8 T cell receptor beta chains below all came from one sample that was sequenced in a study of T cell responses to AZD1222 COVID-19 vaccine. Sequencing was performed with immunoSEQ multiplex PCR; in TCRdb, only in-frame clones are kept and a portion is missing. The sample contains over 130,000 clones, 85% to 95% of which appear only once. The sample was peripheral blood, taken on day 0 of AZD1222 vaccination. These TCRs come from an adult in good health.

In this sample, this clone turned up once. This sequence joins TRBV5-5 and TRBJ2-4; D ambiguous. V gave up 0 bases and J gave up 1 base, with 8 bases separating them. The V gene's germline CDR1 is SGHKS and CDR2 YYEKEE (reference sequence). The CDR3 is made up of 15 amino acids. As DNA, the CDR3 is TGTGCCAGCAGCTTGGGGGGATTCGCCAAAAACATTCAGTACTTC. Translation gives CASSLGGFAKNIQYF. Using reference TRBV5-5 and TRBJ2-4 for the parts outside the CDR3, the full variable domain is DAGVTQSPTHLIKTRGQQVTLRCSPISGHKSVSWYQQVLGQGPQFIFQYYEKEERGRGNFPDRFSARQFPNYSSELNVNALLLGDSALYLCASSLGGFAKNIQYFGAGTRLSVL.

The chain joins TRBV6-2 or TRBV6-3 to TRBJ2-2; D is unresolved. V dropped 3 bases and J dropped 1 base, with 9 bases sitting between them. The V gene's germline CDR1 is MNHEY and CDR2 SVGEGT. The CDR3 is 15 residues long. CDR3: CASSYRTVNTGELFF. Here the CDR3 DNA reads TGTGCCAGCAGTTATAGGACGGTGAACACCGGGGAGCTGTTTTTT.

This chain uses TRBV29-1 with TRBJ1-2; D ambiguous. Germline-derived CDR1 and CDR2 are SQVTM and ANQGSEA. This CDR3 has 11 residues. The germline V and J ends were trimmed by 3 bases and 4 bases, with 6 bases remaining between them. Here the CDR3 DNA reads TGCAGCGTTGACGCAGGCTATGGCTACACCTTC. Its translation: CSVDAGYGYTF.

This clone was counted a single time. This chain's CDR3 is CASRPGQGVESPLHF. The CDR3 bases are TGTGCCAGTAGGCCAGGACAGGGGGTGGAATCACCCCTCCACTTT. The chain uses TRBV19 and TRBJ1-6; 10 nucleotides agree with TRBD1. V trimming: 6 bases; J trimming: 10 bases; junction bases outside the gene matches: 9. CDR3 length: 15 amino acids. Looked up from germline, CDR1 is LNHDA and CDR2 is SQIVND (reference sequence). Together with reference TRBV19 and TRBJ1-6, the CDR3 gives the full variable domain: DGGITQSPKYLFRKEGQNVTLSCEQNLNHDAMYWYRQDPGQGLRLIYYSQIVNDFQKGDIAEGYSVSREKKESFPLTVTSAQKNPTAFYLCASRPGQGVESPLHFGNGTRLTVT.

The chain employs TRBV20-1 and TRBJ2-7; D gene unclear. This CDR3 spans 13 amino acids. Germline values: CDR1 DFQATT, CDR2 SNEGSKA (reference sequence). With 3 bases removed from V and 0 bases from J, the gap between germline ends came to 9 bases. This chain's CDR3 is CSASYGASYEQYF. DNA for the CDR3: TGCAGTGCTAGTTACGGTGCCTCCTACGAGCAGTACTTC.

The J gene is TRBJ2-7, the V gene TRBV5-1; D uncertain. Per germline, CDR1 SGHRS and CDR2 YFSETQ. Trimming cost V 2 bases and J 0 bases, with 6 bases left between them. The CDR3 consists of 13 residues. As DNA, the CDR3 is TGCGCCAGCAGCTTAGACCTCTCCTACGAGCAGTACTTC. Translating it yields CASSLDLSYEQYF.

V is TRBV7-9 and J is TRBJ2-5; 10 bases are shared with TRBD1. V was pared by 5 bases and J by 1 base, with 4 bases of the junction left unmatched. The CDR3 is 15 amino acids. Germline-derived CDR1 and CDR2 are SEHNR and FQNEAQ (reference sequence). For the CDR3, the DNA is TGTGCCAGCAGCGACCGGGACAGGGGCCAAGAGACCCAGTACTTC. This gives the protein CASSDRDRGQETQYF.

The chain joins TRBV18 to TRBJ2-6; D is perhaps TRBD1 or TRBD2 (5 bases each). The CDR3 extends over 18 amino acids. CDR1 and CDR2 from the germline V gene are KGHSH and LQKENI. V lost 3 bases, J lost 0 bases, and 15 bases lay in between. The CDR3 sequence: CASSPPIGGFSGANVLTF. The DNA of the CDR3 is TGTGCCAGCTCACCCCCCATTGGGGGTTTCTCTGGGGCCAACGTCCTGACTTTC.